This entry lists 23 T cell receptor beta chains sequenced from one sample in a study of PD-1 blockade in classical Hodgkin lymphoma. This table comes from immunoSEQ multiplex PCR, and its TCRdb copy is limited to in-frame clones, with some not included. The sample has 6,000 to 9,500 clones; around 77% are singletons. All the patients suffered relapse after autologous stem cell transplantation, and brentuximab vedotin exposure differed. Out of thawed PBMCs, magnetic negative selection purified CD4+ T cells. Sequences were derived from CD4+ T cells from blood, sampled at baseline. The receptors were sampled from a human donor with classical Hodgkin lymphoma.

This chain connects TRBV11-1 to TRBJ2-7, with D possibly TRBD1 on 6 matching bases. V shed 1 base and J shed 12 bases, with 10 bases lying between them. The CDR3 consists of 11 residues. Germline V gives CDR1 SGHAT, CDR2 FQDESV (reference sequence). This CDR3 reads CASSLEGGMYF. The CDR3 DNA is TGTGCCAGCAGCTTAGAAGGGGGAATGTACTTC.

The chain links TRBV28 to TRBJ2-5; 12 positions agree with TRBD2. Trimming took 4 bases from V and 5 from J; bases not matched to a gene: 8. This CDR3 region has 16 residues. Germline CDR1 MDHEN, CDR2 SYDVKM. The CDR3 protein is CASSSGLAGFRETQYF. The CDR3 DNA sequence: TGTGCCAGCAGTTCCGGACTAGCGGGATTCCGGGAGACCCAGTACTTC.

The CDR3 DNA is TGTGCCAGCAGCCAAGATACGGCGAGGGGGGGGAATTCACCCCTCCACTTT. Translated, it gives CASSQDTARGGNSPLHF. The V call is TRBV4-2, the J call TRBJ1-6; D is possibly TRBD1 (6 bases). The CDR3 sequence is 17 residues long. Germline V gives CDR1 LGHNA, CDR2 YNFKEQ. V was clipped by 0 bases and J by 7 bases, with 16 bases between them.

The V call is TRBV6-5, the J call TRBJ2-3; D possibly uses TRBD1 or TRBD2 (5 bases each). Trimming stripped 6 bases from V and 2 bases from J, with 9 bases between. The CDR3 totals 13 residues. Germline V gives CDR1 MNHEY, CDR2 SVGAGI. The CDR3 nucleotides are TGTGCCAGCAGGAGGGACCTCACAGATACGCAGTATTTT. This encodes CASRRDLTDTQYF.

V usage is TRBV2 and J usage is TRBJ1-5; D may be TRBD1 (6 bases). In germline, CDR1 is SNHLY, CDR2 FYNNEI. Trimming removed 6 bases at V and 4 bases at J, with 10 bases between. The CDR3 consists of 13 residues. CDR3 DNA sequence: TGTGCCAGCAGGACCGGACAGAATCAGCCCCAGCATTTT. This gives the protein CASRTGQNQPQHF.

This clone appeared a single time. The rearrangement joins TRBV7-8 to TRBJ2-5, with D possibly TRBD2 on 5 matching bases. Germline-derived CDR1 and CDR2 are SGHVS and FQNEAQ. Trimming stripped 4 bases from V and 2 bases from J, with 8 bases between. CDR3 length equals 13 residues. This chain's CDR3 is CASSSTRQETQYF. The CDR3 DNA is TGTGCCAGCAGCTCTACTAGACAAGAGACCCAGTACTTC.

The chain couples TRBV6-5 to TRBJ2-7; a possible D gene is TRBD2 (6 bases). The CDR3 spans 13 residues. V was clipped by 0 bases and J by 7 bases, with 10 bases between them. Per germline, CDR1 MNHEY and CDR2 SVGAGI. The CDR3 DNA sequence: TGTGCCAGCAGTTACTCGTCCCGGGGGGAGCAGTACTTC. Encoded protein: CASSYSSRGEQYF.

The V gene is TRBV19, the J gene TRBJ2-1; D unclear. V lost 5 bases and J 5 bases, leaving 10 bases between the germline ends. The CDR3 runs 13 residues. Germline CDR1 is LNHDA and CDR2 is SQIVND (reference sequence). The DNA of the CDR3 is TGTGCCAGTAGTCACGGGCCACACAATGAGCAGTTCTTC. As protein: CASSHGPHNEQFF.

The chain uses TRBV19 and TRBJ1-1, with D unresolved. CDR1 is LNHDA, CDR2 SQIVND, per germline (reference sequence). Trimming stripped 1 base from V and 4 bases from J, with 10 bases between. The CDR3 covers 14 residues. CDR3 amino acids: CASSIGHWGTEAFF. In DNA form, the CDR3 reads TGTGCCAGTAGTATAGGGCACTGGGGCACTGAAGCTTTCTTT.

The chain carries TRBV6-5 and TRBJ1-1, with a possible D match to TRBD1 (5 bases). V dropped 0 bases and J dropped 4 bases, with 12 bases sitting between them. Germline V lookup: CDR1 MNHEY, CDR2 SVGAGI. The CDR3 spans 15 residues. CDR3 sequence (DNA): TGTGCCAGCAGTTACTCGGGACGGCTGGGCACTGAAGCTTTCTTT. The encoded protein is CASSYSGRLGTEAFF.

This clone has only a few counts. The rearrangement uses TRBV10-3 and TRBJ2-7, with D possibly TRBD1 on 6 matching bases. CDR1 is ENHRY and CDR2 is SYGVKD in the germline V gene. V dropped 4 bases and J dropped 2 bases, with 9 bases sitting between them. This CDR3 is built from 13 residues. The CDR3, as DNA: TGTGCCATCAGTGGACAGGCAACCTACGAGCAGTACTTC. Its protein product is CAISGQATYEQYF.

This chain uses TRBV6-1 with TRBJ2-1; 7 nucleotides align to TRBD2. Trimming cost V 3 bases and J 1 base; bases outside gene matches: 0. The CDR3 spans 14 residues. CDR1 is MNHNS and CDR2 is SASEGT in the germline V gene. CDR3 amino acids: CASSERGSYNEQFF. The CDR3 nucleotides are TGTGCCAGCAGTGAGCGGGGGTCCTACAATGAGCAGTTCTTC.

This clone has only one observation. In DNA, the CDR3 is TGTGCCAGCAGCCGAATGGCGGGGGTCCGGCACGAGCAGTACTTC. Protein sequence: CASSRMAGVRHEQYF. The V and J genes are TRBV9 and TRBJ2-5; 7 bases are shared with TRBD2. The J call is doubtful: the DNA matches TRBJ2-7 better. Looked up from germline, CDR1 is SGDLS and CDR2 is YYNGEE. The CDR3 has 15 amino acids.

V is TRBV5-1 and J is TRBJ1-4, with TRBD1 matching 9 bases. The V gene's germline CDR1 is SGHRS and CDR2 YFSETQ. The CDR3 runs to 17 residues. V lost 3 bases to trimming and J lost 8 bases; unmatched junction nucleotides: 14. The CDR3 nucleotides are TGCGCCAGCAGCTCTACAGGCCGTAGGGACAGGGACGAAAAACTGTTTTTT. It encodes CASSSTGRRDRDEKLFF.

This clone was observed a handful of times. The CDR3 reads CASTSSRGPGSYTF. The CDR3 DNA follows: TGTGCCAGCACCTCTTCGAGGGGCCCCGGGAGCTACACCTTC. The J gene is TRBJ1-2, the V gene TRBV28; perhaps TRBD1 as D (5 bases). V gave up 7 bases and J gave up 9 bases, with 21 bases separating them. Germline assignment: CDR1 MDHEN and CDR2 SYDVKM. The CDR3 is made up of 14 amino acids.

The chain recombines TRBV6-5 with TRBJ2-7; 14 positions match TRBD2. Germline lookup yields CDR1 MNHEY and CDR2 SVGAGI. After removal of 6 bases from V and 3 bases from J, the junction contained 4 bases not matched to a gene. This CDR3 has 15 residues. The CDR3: CASRQGLAGGYEQYF. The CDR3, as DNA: TGTGCCAGCAGACAAGGACTAGCGGGGGGCTACGAGCAGTACTTC.

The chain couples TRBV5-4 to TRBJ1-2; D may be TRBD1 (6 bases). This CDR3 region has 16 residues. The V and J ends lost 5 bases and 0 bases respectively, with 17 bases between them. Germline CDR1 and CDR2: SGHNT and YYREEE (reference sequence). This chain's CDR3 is CASSTGWGATNYGYTF. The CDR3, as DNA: TGTGCCAGCAGTACCGGGTGGGGGGCGACTAACTATGGCTACACCTTC.

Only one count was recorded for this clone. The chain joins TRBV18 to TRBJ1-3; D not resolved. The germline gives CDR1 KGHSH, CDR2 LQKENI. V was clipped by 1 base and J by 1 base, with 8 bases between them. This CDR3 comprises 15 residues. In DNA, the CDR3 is TGTGCCAGCTCACCACGAGAACGGTCTGGAAACACCATATATTTT. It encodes CASSPRERSGNTIYF.

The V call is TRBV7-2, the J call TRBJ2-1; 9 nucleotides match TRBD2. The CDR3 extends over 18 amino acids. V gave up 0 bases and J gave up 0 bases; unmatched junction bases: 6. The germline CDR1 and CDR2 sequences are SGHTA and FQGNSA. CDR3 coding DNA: TGTGCCAGCAGCTTAGCGGGCCTAGCGGGGAGCTCCTACAATGAGCAGTTCTTC. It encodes CASSLAGLAGSSYNEQFF. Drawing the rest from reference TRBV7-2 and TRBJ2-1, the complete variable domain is GAGVSQSPSNKVTEKGKDVELRCDPISGHTALYWYRQSLGQGLEFLIYFQGNSAPDKSGLPSDRFSAERTGGSVSTLTIQRTQQEDSAVYLCASSLAGLAGSSYNEQFFGPGTRLTVL.

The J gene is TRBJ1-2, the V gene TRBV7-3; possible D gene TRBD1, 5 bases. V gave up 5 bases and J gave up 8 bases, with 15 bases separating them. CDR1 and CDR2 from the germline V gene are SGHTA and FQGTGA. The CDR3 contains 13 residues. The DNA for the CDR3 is TGTGCCAGCAGCCAAAGGGCGGGGGGAGGCTACACCTTC. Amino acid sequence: CASSQRAGGGYTF.

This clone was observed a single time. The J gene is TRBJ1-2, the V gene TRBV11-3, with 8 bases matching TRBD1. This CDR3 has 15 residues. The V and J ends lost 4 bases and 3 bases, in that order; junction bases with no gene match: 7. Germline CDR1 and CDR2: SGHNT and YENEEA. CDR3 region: CASSSDRGSYYGYTF. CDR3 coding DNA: TGTGCCAGCAGCTCAGACAGGGGATCTTACTATGGCTACACCTTC.

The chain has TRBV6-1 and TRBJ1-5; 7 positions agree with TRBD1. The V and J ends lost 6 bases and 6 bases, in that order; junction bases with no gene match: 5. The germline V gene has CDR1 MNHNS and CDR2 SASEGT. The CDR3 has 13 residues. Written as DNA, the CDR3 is TGTGCCAGCAGGCCCGACAGGGTTCAGCCCCAGCATTTT. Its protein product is CASRPDRVQPQHF.

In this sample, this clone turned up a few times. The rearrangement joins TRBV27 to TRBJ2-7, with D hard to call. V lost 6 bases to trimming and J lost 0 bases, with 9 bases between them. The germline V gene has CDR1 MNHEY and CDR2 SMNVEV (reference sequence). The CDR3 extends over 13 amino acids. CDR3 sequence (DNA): TGTGCCAGCAGGGATACAAACTCCTACGAGCAGTACTTC. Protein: CASRDTNSYEQYF.